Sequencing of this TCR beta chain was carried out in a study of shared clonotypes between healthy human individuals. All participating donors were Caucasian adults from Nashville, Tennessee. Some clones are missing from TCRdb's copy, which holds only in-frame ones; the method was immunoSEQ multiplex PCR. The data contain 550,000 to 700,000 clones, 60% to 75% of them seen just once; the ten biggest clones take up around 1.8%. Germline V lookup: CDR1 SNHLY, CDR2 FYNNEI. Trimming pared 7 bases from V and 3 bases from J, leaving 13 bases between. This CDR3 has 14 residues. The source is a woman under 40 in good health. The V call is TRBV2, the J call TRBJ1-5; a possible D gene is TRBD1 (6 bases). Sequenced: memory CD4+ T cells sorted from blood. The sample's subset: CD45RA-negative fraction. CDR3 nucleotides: TGTGCCAGCACACGGGACACCTACAATCAGCCCCAGCATTTT. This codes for CASTRDTYNQPQHF.